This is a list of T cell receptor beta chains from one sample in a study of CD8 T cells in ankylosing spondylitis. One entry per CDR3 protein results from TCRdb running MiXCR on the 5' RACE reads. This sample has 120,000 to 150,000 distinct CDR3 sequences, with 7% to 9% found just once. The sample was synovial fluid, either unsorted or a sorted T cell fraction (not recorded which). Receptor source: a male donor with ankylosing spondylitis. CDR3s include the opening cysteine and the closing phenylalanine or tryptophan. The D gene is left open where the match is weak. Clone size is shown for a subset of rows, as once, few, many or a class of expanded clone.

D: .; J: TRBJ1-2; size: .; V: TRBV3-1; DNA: TGTGCCAGCAGTATTCAAGGGGGAGTAGGTCGTGGCTACACCTTC; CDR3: CASSIQGGVGRGYTF
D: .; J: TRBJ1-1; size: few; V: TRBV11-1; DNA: TGTGCCAGCAGCGGAGACAGGCCGGACACTGAAGCTTTCTTT; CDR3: CASSGDRPDTEAFF
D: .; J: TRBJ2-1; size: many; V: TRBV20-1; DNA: TGCAGTGCTAGAGATGGGGATGGTGAGCAGTTCTTC; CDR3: CSARDGDGEQFF
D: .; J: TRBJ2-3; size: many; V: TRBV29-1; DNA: TGCAGCGTTGAAGGCAGGCCCGACACAGATACGCAGTATTTT; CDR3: CSVEGRPDTDTQYF
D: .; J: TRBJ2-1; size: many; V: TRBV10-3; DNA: TGTGCCATCAGTGGGGTGGGATGGAACAATGAGCAGTTCTTC; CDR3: CAISGVGWNNEQFF
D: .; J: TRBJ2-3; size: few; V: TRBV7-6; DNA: TGTGCCAGCAGTCCATCCCCCCCAACCCATGGGGCAGATACGCAGTATTTT; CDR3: CASSPSPPTHGADTQYF
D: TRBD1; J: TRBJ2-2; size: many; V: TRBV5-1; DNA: TGCGCCAGCGCGGGACAGGGTGGGAACACCGGGGAGCTGTTTTTT; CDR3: CASAGQGGNTGELFF
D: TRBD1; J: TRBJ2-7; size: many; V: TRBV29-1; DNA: TGCAGCGTTCGGTCCAGGGGGCCGTACGAGCAGTACTTC; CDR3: CSVRSRGPYEQYF
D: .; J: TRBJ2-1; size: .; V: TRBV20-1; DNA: TGCAGTGCTAGACGTCCTAGCGTATCCTACAATGAGCAGTTCTTC; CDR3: CSARRPSVSYNEQFF
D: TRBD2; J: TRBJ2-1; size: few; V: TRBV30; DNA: TGTGCCTGGGCGGGCGGGGGGTACAATGAGCAGTTCTTC; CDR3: CAWAGGGYNEQFF
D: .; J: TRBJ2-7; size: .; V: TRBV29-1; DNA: TGCAGCGTTGAAGGGACGGACTACGAGCAGTACTTC; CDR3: CSVEGTDYEQYF
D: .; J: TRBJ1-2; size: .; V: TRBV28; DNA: TGTGCCAGCAGTCACCCTGAAGGCTTGGACTACACCTTC; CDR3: CASSHPEGLDYTF
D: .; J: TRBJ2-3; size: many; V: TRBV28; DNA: TGTGCCAGCAGTCTCGTCATGCGACGAAGAGATACGCAGTATTTT; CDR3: CASSLVMRRRDTQYF
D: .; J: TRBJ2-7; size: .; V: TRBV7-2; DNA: TGTGCCAGCAGTCCTACCGGGACTGGGAGCTCCTACGAGCAGTACTTC; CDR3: CASSPTGTGSSYEQYF
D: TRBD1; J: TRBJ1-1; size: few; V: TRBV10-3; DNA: TGTGCCATCAGTGAGTCGGACAGGAAGGGCACTGAAGCTTTCTTT; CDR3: CAISESDRKGTEAFF
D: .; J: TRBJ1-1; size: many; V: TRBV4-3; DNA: TGCGCCAGCAGCCGCGCTGACAGGTCGAACACTGAAGCTTTCTTT; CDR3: CASSRADRSNTEAFF
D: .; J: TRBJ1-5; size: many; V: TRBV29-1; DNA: TGCAGCGTTGCCATGGACAGCTATAGCAATCAGCCCCAGCATTTT; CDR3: CSVAMDSYSNQPQHF
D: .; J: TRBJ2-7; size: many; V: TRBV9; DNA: TGTGCCAGCAGCGCAGAGGGACCGGGACTCTCCCTGGGGGAGCAGTACTTC; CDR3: CASSAEGPGLSLGEQYF
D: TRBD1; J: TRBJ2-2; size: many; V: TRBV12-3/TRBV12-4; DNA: TGTGCCAGCAGACTGACAGGGGGCCCGGGGGAGCTGTTTTTT; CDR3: CASRLTGGPGELFF
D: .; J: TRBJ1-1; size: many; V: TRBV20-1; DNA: TGCAGTGCTAGAAATAGAGTGAACACTGAAGCTTTCTTT; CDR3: CSARNRVNTEAFF
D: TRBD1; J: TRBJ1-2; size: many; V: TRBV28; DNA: TGTGCCAGCAGCCAAACAGGGGTCTATGGCTACACCTTC; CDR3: CASSQTGVYGYTF
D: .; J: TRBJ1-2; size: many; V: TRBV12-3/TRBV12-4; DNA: TGTGCCAGCAGCGCCCACGGGGGGTACGGCTACACCTTC; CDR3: CASSAHGGYGYTF
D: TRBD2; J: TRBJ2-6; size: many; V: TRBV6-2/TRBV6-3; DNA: TGTGCCAGCAAGCCCGGGGGGTCTGGGGCCAACGTCCTGACTTTC; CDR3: CASKPGGSGANVLTF
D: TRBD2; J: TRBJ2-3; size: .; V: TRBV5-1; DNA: TGCGCCAGCAGCTTGACTAGCGGGAGTTTCGATACGCAGTATTTT; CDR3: CASSLTSGSFDTQYF
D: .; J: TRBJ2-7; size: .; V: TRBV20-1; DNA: TGCAGTGCTAGAACGGCAATGCCGAGCTACGAGCAGTACTTC; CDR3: CSARTAMPSYEQYF
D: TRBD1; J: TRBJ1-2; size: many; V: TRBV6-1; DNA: TGTGCCAGCAGTCCCGATTACTCTATCGGACAGGATATCTATGGCTACACCTTC; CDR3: CASSPDYSIGQDIYGYTF
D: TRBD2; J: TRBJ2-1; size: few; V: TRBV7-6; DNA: TGTGCCAGCAGCTTAACCCCCAGCGGGGAGTGGCGCAATGAGCAGTTCTTC; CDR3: CASSLTPSGEWRNEQFF
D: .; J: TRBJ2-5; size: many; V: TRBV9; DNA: TGTGCCAGCAGCGTAGCTCCCGCAGTCTCTGAGACCCAGTACTTC; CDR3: CASSVAPAVSETQYF
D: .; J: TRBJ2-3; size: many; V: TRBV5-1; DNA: TGCGCCAGCAGGCAAGGAGGGGGCACAGATACGCAGTATTTT; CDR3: CASRQGGGTDTQYF
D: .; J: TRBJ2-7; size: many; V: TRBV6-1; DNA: TGTGCCAGCCTCAAGGGACTTTACGAGCAGTACTTC; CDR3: CASLKGLYEQYF
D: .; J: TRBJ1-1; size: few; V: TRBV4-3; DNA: TGCGCCAGCAGCCAAGATCTGGTAGGAGGGAGAGGACAGAACACTGAAGCTTTCTTT; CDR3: CASSQDLVGGRGQNTEAFF
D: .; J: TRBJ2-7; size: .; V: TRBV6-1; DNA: TGTGCCAGCAGTGAACCCTTTTACGAGCAGTACTTC; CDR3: CASSEPFYEQYF
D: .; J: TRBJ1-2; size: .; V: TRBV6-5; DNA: TGTGCCAGCAGTTACATAGGACAGTGTGGGGGCTACACCTTC; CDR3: CASSYIGQCGGYTF
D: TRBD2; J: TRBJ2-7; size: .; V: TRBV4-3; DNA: TGCGCCAGCAGCCAAGAATGGAGTAGCGGGCTGAGGCAGTACTTC; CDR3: CASSQEWSSGLRQYF
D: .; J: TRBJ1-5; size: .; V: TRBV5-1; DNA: TGCGCCAGCAGCTTGGAGAGGGGTGGTCAGCCCCAGCATTTT; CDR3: CASSLERGGQPQHF
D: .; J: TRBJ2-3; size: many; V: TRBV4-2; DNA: TGTGCCAGCAGCCAGTATAGGGAAGTCACAGATACGCAGTATTTT; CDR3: CASSQYREVTDTQYF
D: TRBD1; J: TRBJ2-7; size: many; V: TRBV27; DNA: TGTGCCAGCAGTTTATCCAGGACAGGGTCCCTATCCTACGAGCAGTACTTC; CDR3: CASSLSRTGSLSYEQYF
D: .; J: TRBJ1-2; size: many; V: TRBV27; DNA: TGTGCCAGCTCCGGGACCAGGGATGGCTACACCTTC; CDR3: CASSGTRDGYTF
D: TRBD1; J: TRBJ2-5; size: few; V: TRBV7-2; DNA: TGTGCCAGCAGACCCCCCGGGACAGGGGGCGGTGTCCAGTACTTC; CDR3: CASRPPGTGGGVQYF
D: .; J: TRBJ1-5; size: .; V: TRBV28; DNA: TGTGCCAGCAGTTTAAGGGCCCCCTGGGTGGCCCAGCATTTT; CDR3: CASSLRAPWVAQHF
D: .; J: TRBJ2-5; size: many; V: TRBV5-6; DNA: TGTGCCAGCAGCTCGGTTCAAGAGACCCAGTACTTC; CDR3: CASSSVQETQYF
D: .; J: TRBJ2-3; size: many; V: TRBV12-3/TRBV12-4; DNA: TGTGCCAGCAGTTTTTCGGGGGACGGCACAGATACGCAGTATTTT; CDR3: CASSFSGDGTDTQYF
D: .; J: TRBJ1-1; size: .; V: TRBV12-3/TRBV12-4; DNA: TGTGCCAGCACCCTGGTCGGGGGCGCGGGCACTGAAGCTTTCTTT; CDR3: CASTLVGGAGTEAFF
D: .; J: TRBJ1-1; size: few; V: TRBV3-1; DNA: TGTGCCAGCAGCCATGCCCGGGGTGGCACTGAAGCTTTCTTT; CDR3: CASSHARGGTEAFF
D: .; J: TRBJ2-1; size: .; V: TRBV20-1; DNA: TGCAGTGCTCCTCCGGGGCGGAGCTACAATGAGCAGTTCTTC; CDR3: CSAPPGRSYNEQFF
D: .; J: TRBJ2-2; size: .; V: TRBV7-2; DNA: TGTGCCAGCAGCTTTGCTAGGGAAGAAGCCGGGGAGCTGTTTTTT; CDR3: CASSFAREEAGELFF
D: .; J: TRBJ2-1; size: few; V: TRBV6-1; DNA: TGTGCCAGCAGCCCTCTCGGGAGTGCATACAATGAGCAGTTCTTC; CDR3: CASSPLGSAYNEQFF
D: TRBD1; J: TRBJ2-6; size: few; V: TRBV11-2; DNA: TGTGCCAGCAGCTTGACCGGACAGGGGCTCTCTGGGGCCAACGTCCTGACTTTC; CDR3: CASSLTGQGLSGANVLTF
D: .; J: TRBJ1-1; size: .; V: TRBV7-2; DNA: TGTGCCAGCAGCGCTTTCCCCGGGACAAGAGAAGCTTTCTTT; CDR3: CASSAFPGTREAFF
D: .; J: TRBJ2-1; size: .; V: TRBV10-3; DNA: TGTGCCACCCGGTCGAGAGCCTACAATGAGCAGTTCTTC; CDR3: CATRSRAYNEQFF
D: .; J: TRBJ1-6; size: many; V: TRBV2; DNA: TGTGCCAGCAGCCCCTTCCCAGGTAGTAATTCACCCCTCCACTTT; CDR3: CASSPFPGSNSPLHF
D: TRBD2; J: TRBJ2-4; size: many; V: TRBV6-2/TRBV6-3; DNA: TGTGCCAGCAGACGCACTAGCGGGGTAGCCAAAAACATTCAGTACTTC; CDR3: CASRRTSGVAKNIQYF
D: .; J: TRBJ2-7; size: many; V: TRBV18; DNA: TGTGCCAGCTTGTATACCGGACAGTACGAGCAGTACTTC; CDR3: CASLYTGQYEQYF
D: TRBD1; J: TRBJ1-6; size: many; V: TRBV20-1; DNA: TGCAGTGCTCAGGGGGTATGGTCACCCCTCCACTTT; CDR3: CSAQGVWSPLHF
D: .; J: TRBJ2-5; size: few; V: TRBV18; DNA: TGTGCCAGCTCACCCTGGGATGGTAAAGAGACCCAGTACTTC; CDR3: CASSPWDGKETQYF
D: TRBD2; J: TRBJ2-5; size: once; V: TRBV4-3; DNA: TGCGCCAGCAGCTTCGGGGGGTGGGAGACCCAGTACTTC; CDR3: CASSFGGWETQYF
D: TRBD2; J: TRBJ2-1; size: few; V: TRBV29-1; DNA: TGCAGCGTTGCCGATAGCGGGGAGTCCTACAATGAGCAGTTCTTC; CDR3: CSVADSGESYNEQFF
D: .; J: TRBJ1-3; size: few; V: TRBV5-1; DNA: TGCGCCAGCAGCTTGGAAGGTACCAACACCATATATTTT; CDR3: CASSLEGTNTIYF
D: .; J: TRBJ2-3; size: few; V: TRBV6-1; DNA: TGTGCCAGCACCTGGGGGGGCACAGATACGCAGTATTTT; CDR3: CASTWGGTDTQYF
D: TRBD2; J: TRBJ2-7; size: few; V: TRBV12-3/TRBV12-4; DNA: TGTGCCAGCACGGGGGGAACCTACGAGCAGTACTTC; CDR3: CASTGGTYEQYF